This TCR beta chain is from a study of blood T cell repertoires in COVID-19. Study in general: Specimens from acute and convalescent COVID-19 originated in the United States, Italy and Spain.

TCRdb keeps only in-frame clones here, not all; method: immunoSEQ multiplex PCR. This table has under 350,000 clones, 85% to 90% appearing once. V was clipped by 1 base and J by 0 bases, with 3 bases between them. The CDR3 length is 12 residues. Germline assignment: CDR1 GTSNPN and CDR2 SVGIG (reference sequence). Participants were placed into cohorts based on the clinical history they reported. Sequencing was done on a sample of PBMCs or T cells enriched from blood (not recorded which). This chain uses TRBV30 with TRBJ1-2; no firm D call. This clonotype was obtained from a young man who had recovered from COVID-19. CDR3 in amino acids: CAWSGANYGYTF. The CDR3 DNA sequence: TGTGCCTGGAGTGGAGCTAACTATGGCTACACCTTC.